Below, 28 T cell receptor beta chains from the same sample are listed, as sequenced in a study of blood T cell repertoires in COVID-19. Here immunoSEQ multiplex PCR was the method, and the copy in TCRdb shows in-frame clones only, minus some. The table lists 300,000 to 400,000 clones, roughly 90% of them singletons. Specimen: peripheral blood. The source is a woman aged 25 to 39 with COVID-19, enrolled during active disease.

The rearrangement links TRBV7-9 to TRBJ2-3; possible D gene TRBD1, 6 bases. Trimming cost V 5 bases and J 3 bases, with 12 bases left between them. This CDR3 spans 14 amino acids. Looked up from germline, CDR1 is SEHNR and CDR2 is FQNEAQ (reference sequence). The CDR3 reads CASSARDTTDTQYF. The CDR3 DNA reads as TGTGCCAGCAGCGCCCGGGACACGACAGATACGCAGTATTTT.

The chain combines TRBV27 with TRBJ2-7; 8 nucleotides match TRBD1. The germline gives CDR1 MNHEY, CDR2 SMNVEV (reference sequence). The CDR3 is made up of 13 amino acids. Germline trimming cut 6 bases from V and 5 bases from J; bases unmatched to any gene: 6. CDR3 nucleotides: TGTGCCAGCAGAAGGACAGGGTCTGACGAGCAGTACGTC. Protein sequence: CASRRTGSDEQYV.

CDR3 region: CASSQSGGFADTQYF. DNA for the CDR3: TGTGCCAGCAGCCAGTCAGGGGGCTTCGCAGATACGCAGTATTTT. The chain carries TRBV5-4 and TRBJ2-3; 8 nucleotides match TRBD1. The junction had 8 bases not matched to a gene; V was cut back by 4 bases and J by 4 bases. The CDR3 is 15 residues long. CDR1 is SGHNT, CDR2 YYREEE, per germline (reference sequence).

The genes are TRBV3-1 (or the pseudogene TRBV3-2) and TRBJ2-7; 8 bases match TRBD2. CDR3 size: 14 residues. The germline V gene has CDR1 LGHDT and CDR2 YNNKEL (reference sequence). V dropped 4 bases and J dropped 2; count of bases not matched to a gene: 4. CDR3 sequence: CASSPGLVPYEQYF. In DNA, the CDR3 is TGTGCCAGCAGCCCGGGACTAGTACCCTACGAGCAGTACTTC.

The chain carries TRBV7-7 and TRBJ2-7; D might be TRBD1 (6 bases). The germline CDR1 and CDR2 sequences are SSHAT and FNYEAQ (reference sequence). CDR3 length equals 14 residues. The CDR3 DNA reads as TGTGCTAGCAGCTTTCTTCGGGACAACTACGAGCAGTACGTC. It translates to CASSFLRDNYEQYV.

The chain uses TRBV15 and TRBJ2-5; 7 nucleotides align to TRBD1. The germline V gene encodes CDR1 LNHNV and CDR2 YYDKDF (reference sequence). The CDR3 contains 17 residues. The V gene end was trimmed by 0 bases and the J gene end by 2 bases; junction bases not matched to a gene: 9. The CDR3 nucleotides read TGTGCCACCAGCAGAGATCGACAGGGCTACCAACAAGAGACCCAGTACTTC. It yields the protein CATSRDRQGYQQETQYF.

The chain couples TRBV28 to TRBJ2-7, with 8 bases aligning to TRBD1. The germline CDR1 and CDR2 sequences are MDHEN and SYDVKM. V was pared by 6 bases and J by 1 base, with 5 bases of the junction left unmatched. This CDR3 comprises 14 residues. DNA for the CDR3: TGTGCCAGCAGGTGGGACAGGAAATCCTACGAGCAGTACTTC. The encoded protein is CASRWDRKSYEQYF.

V is TRBV15 and J is TRBJ1-2; perhaps TRBD1 as D (6 bases). Germline V lookup: CDR1 LNHNV, CDR2 YYDKDF (reference sequence). This CDR3 is built from 14 residues. V was clipped by 2 bases and J by 2 bases, with 9 bases between them. CDR3 DNA sequence: TGTGCCACCAGCAGACACAGGGAGAACTATGGCTACACCTTC. Protein product: CATSRHRENYGYTF.

This chain connects TRBV6-6 to TRBJ1-4; weak D call: TRBD1 (5 bases). CDR1 is MNHNY, CDR2 SVGAGI, per germline (reference sequence). The CDR3 is made up of 16 amino acids. The germline V and J ends were trimmed by 4 bases and 4 bases, with 16 bases remaining between them. The CDR3 reads CASSSGQGMDNEKLFF. The CDR3 DNA follows: TGTGCCAGCAGTTCAGGGCAGGGCATGGATAATGAAAAACTGTTTTTT.

This clone was observed once. The DNA for the CDR3 is TGTGCCAGCAGGTTTAGTAGCGGGGACTACAATGAGCAGTTCTTC. The encoded protein is CASRFSSGDYNEQFF. The J gene is TRBJ2-1, the V gene TRBV5-5; 8 nucleotides line up with TRBD2. The junction had 7 bases not matched to a gene; V was cut back by 5 bases and J by 3 bases. CDR1 SGHKS and CDR2 YYEKEE come from the germline V gene (reference sequence). The CDR3 runs to 15 residues.

The V gene is TRBV19, the J gene TRBJ2-2; possibly TRBD1 for D (6 bases). CDR1 and CDR2 (germline): LNHDA, SQIVND (reference sequence). Trimming shortened V by 5 bases and J by 4 bases, and 11 bases separated the two germline ends. The CDR3 has 14 residues. The CDR3 DNA sequence: TGTGCCAGTAGTGCAGGGGCCAGCACCGGGGAGCTGTTTTTT. Translated, it gives CASSAGASTGELFF.

This clone appeared a single time. This chain joins TRBV12-3 or TRBV12-4 and TRBJ1-3; D is uncertain. Between the trimmed V and J ends, which lost 6 bases and 0 bases, there was a span of 6 bases. The CDR3 consists of 13 residues. The CDR3 region is CASSYDSGNTIYF. The CDR3 DNA is TGTGCCAGCAGCTATGACTCTGGAAACACCATATATTTT.

The rearrangement links TRBV19 to TRBJ2-1, with 11 bases fitting TRBD1. This CDR3 has 15 amino acids. The ends lost 1 base at V and 8 bases at J; junction bases unmatched: 4. Germline loops: CDR1 LNHDA, CDR2 SQIVND (reference sequence). The CDR3 nucleotides read TGTGCCAGTAGTATAGGCGGACAGGGGGCCTATGAGCAGTTCTTC. Its translation: CASSIGGQGAYEQFF.

The chain is built from TRBV11-1 and TRBJ2-1, with 8 bases aligning to TRBD2. Unmatched junction bases numbered 12, after V lost 7 bases and J lost 7 bases. This CDR3 is built from 15 residues. From germline, CDR1 is SGHAT and CDR2 FQDESV (reference sequence). CDR3 amino acids: CASTLYGGAGNEQFF. The CDR3 nucleotides read TGTGCCAGCACCCTATACGGGGGGGCAGGGAATGAGCAGTTCTTC.

The chain recombines TRBV5-6 with TRBJ2-5, with 12 positions matching TRBD2. J was trimmed by 9 bases and V by 7 bases; bases with no gene match: 10. This CDR3 contains 14 residues. Germline V gives CDR1 SGHDT, CDR2 YYEEEE. In DNA form, the CDR3 reads TGTGCCAGCTTCCGACTAGCGGGGGCCAGGGCCCAGTACTTC. This encodes CASFRLAGARAQYF.

This chain connects TRBV25-1 to TRBJ2-7; tentative D call: TRBD1 (5 bases). The CDR3 totals 13 residues. V was trimmed by 5 bases and J by 3 bases, leaving 11 bases between them. The germline CDR1 and CDR2 sequences are MGHDK and SYGVNS. The CDR3: CASSYGASYEQYF. The CDR3 DNA sequence: TGTGCCAGCAGTTATGGGGCTAGCTACGAGCAGTACTTC.

The CDR3 reads CATSDSRELDGYTF. CDR3 coding DNA: TGTGCCACCAGTGATTCTCGGGAGTTAGATGGCTACACCTTC. The J gene is TRBJ1-2, the V gene TRBV24-1; D is unresolved. V shed 2 bases and J shed 6 bases, with 12 bases lying between them. Germline loops: CDR1 KGHDR, CDR2 SFDVKD. The CDR3 covers 14 residues.

The chain couples TRBV5-8 to TRBJ1-5; TRBD1 matches 7 bases. Germline lookup yields CDR1 SGHTS and CDR2 YDEGEE. Losses at the gene ends were 3 bases for V and 2 bases for J; bases not matched to a gene: 8. The CDR3 sequence is 16 residues long. The chain's CDR3 is CASSSEQGLGNQPQHF. The CDR3 DNA reads TGTGCCAGCAGCTCAGAACAGGGGTTGGGCAATCAGCCCCAGCATTTT.

This rearrangement joins TRBV11-2 to TRBJ2-7; 11 positions agree with TRBD1. The germline gives CDR1 SGHAT, CDR2 FQNNGV. The CDR3 is 17 amino acids. Losses at the gene ends were 1 base for V and 0 bases for J; bases not matched to a gene: 5. CDR3 coding DNA: TGTGCCAGCAGCTTAGGGGGGACAGGGGGGACCTCCTACGAGCAGTACTTC. Protein sequence: CASSLGGTGGTSYEQYF.

In this sample, this clone turned up many times. The chain employs TRBV10-1 and TRBJ2-1; 10 positions agree with TRBD2. After removal of 6 bases from V and 6 bases from J, the junction contained 5 bases not matched to a gene. Germline CDR1 and CDR2: WNHNN and SYGVQD (reference sequence). This CDR3 spans 14 amino acids. CDR3 protein: CASSLSGRANEQFF. Here the CDR3 DNA reads TGCGCCAGCAGCCTCAGCGGGAGGGCCAATGAGCAGTTCTTC.

This chain connects TRBV5-1 to TRBJ2-5; 9 positions agree with TRBD2. Germline assignment: CDR1 SGHRS and CDR2 YFSETQ. This CDR3 spans 15 amino acids. V dropped 4 bases and J dropped 1; count of bases not matched to a gene: 5. CDR3 coding DNA: TGCGCCAGCAGCCAAAGACTAGCGGTCCAAGAGACCCAGTACTTC. This encodes CASSQRLAVQETQYF.

This clone was seen only once. The chain links TRBV7-9 to TRBJ2-3, with 11 bases aligning to TRBD2. Per germline, CDR1 SEHNR and CDR2 FQNEAQ (reference sequence). With 7 bases clipped from V and 0 bases from J, the junction kept 9 bases outside the gene matches. The CDR3 sequence is 17 residues long. CDR3 sequence: CASIRLIAGGSTDTQYF. In nucleotides, the CDR3 is TGTGCCAGCATCAGACTAATAGCGGGGGGGAGCACAGATACGCAGTATTTT.

CDR3 protein: CASKRTGASTGELFF. CDR3 in DNA: TGTGCCAGTAAAAGGACAGGGGCCAGCACCGGGGAGCTGTTTTTT. This chain connects TRBV19 to TRBJ2-2; 9 nucleotides line up with TRBD1. The CDR3 runs to 15 residues. V shed 7 bases and J 4 bases; nucleotides not matched to a gene: 7. The germline gives CDR1 LNHDA, CDR2 SQIVND (reference sequence).

This chain links TRBV24-1 with TRBJ2-1, with D tentatively TRBD2 (5 bases). This CDR3 is built from 12 residues. Germline loops: CDR1 KGHDR, CDR2 SFDVKD. Trimming pared 9 bases from V and 9 bases from J, leaving 14 bases between. CDR3 bases: TGTGCCACCGGCGCCCAGGAGGTTGAGCAGTTCTTC. This gives the protein CATGAQEVEQFF.

The table lists this clone with a few counts. The chain recombines TRBV18 with TRBJ1-4; D might be TRBD1 (6 bases). V was trimmed by 0 bases and J by 6 bases, leaving 14 bases between them. This CDR3 is 16 amino acids long. Germline lookup yields CDR1 KGHSH and CDR2 LQKENI. The CDR3 nucleotides are TGTGCCAGCTCACCACCGGACAGTCGGGGTGATGAAAAACTGTTTTTT. It yields the protein CASSPPDSRGDEKLFF.

The gene calls are TRBV29-1 and TRBJ1-1, with 10 bases fitting TRBD1. CDR1 and CDR2 from the germline V gene are SQVTM and ANQGSEA. Trimming at V came to 6 bases and at J to 5 bases, leaving 9 bases not matched to a gene. The CDR3 sequence is 14 residues long. This CDR3 reads CSVAGQGVGTEAFF. CDR3 nucleotides: TGCAGCGTCGCTGGACAGGGGGTTGGGACTGAAGCTTTCTTT.

The chain couples TRBV28 to TRBJ1-2; D is possibly TRBD1 (5 bases). V was clipped by 2 bases and J by 7 bases, with 11 bases between them. Germline V gene sequence: CDR1 MDHEN, CDR2 SYDVKM. The CDR3 runs 13 residues. In DNA form, the CDR3 reads TGTGCCAGCAGTTTACAGTGGGGGGGTGGCTACACCTTC. Protein: CASSLQWGGGYTF.

The V gene is TRBV4-3, the J gene TRBJ2-1; D is possibly TRBD1 (5 bases). V was clipped by 6 bases and J by 1 base, with 13 bases between them. This CDR3 contains 15 residues. CDR1 LGHNA and CDR2 YSLEER come from the germline V gene. This CDR3 is CASRQARDSYNEQFF. The CDR3 coding sequence is TGCGCCAGCAGACAGGCGAGAGATTCCTACAATGAGCAGTTCTTC.